These 5 T cell receptor beta chains originate from one sample sequenced in a study of molecular identifiers for immune sequencing clone quantification (dated by TCRdb to 2017 to 2018). Libraries were prepared through PCR. The sequencer listed for this sample is NextSeq 500. The public reads were reanalyzed by TCRdb: fastp trimming at Q25, MiXCR alignment, in-frame beta chains only. A single entry per CDR3 protein holds the most common genes and DNA from its merged rows. This sample is represented by roughly 630,000 distinct CDR3 sequences; around 25% of them were singletons. Clones ranked in the top ten supply 0.78% of the sample. Sequencing was done on a sample of naive CD8+ T cells from blood, with Jurkat cell RNA spiked in. The intended sense of this specimen's cell subset or site label: FACS-sorted CD8+CD4-CCR7+CD45RA+ naive T cells. The receptors shown here come from a human donor in good health. Some libraries in this study had Jurkat cell RNA spiked in.

Only a few counts were recorded for this clonotype. The rearrangement uses TRBV19 and TRBJ2-7, with D possibly matching TRBD1 (5 bases). This CDR3 region has 13 residues. Germline-derived CDR1 and CDR2 are LNHDA and SQIVND (reference sequence). The V gene lost 3 bases and the J gene lost 3 bases, with 9 bases spanning the gap. In DNA, the CDR3 is TGTGCCAGTAGTATGGGGCAAAACTACGAGCAGTACTTC. Translated: CASSMGQNYEQYF.

On this clonotype itself: A junction end diverges from the germline sequence, so it may reflect a read error. The chain uses TRBV20-1 and TRBJ2-7; D is ambiguous. From germline, CDR1 is DFQATT and CDR2 SNEGSKA (reference sequence). This CDR3 comprises 12 residues. In nucleotides, the CDR3 is TGCAGTGCTACGGACGGATCCTGCGAGCAGTACTTC. Its translation is CSATDGSCEQYF.

This clonotype was seen a few times. The gene calls are TRBV4-3 and TRBJ1-5; D is unclear. V was shortened by 4 bases and J by 2 bases, with 9 bases between the two germline ends. Germline V gives CDR1 LGHNA, CDR2 YSLEER. This CDR3 has 14 residues. DNA for the CDR3: TGCGCCAGCAGCCCCATGGTCCGCAATCAGCCCCAGCATTTT. This gives the protein CASSPMVRNQPQHF.

This clonotype was detected many times. V usage is TRBV6-5 and J usage is TRBJ2-7, with TRBD1 as a possible D gene (8 bases). CDR1 is MNHEY and CDR2 is SVGAGI in the germline V gene. Trimming shortened V by 4 bases and J by 2 bases, and 12 bases separated the two germline ends. This CDR3 contains 14 residues. CDR3 sequence (DNA): TGTGCCAGCAGTTTACAGGGGGGGGCCTACGAGCAGTACTTC. Its translation: CASSLQGGAYEQYF.

The chain carries TRBV4-3 and TRBJ1-3; no definite D call. The CDR3 has 18 residues. Trimming took 0 bases from V and 0 from J, leaving 15 bases between them. The V gene's germline CDR1 is LGHNA and CDR2 YSLEER. CDR3 nucleotide sequence: TGCGCCAGCAGCCAAGATAGGTGGGTTACCCACTCTGGAAACACCATATATTTT. It translates to CASSQDRWVTHSGNTIYF.